This T cell receptor (beta chain) appears in the sequencing data of a study of T cell responses to AZD1222 COVID-19 vaccine (dated by TCRdb to the early 2020s). For the study in its entirety: AZD1222 recipients given second doses at about 4 weeks or at about 12 weeks were pooled, since spike-specific TCR depth and breadth were not found to differ between the two schedules. A total of just over 230 trial participants underwent TCR sequencing, of whom nearly 210 received two doses of AZD1222 and about 25 received two doses of the MenACWY control vaccine. Trial participants were enrolled by age into 18-55, 56-69 and 70-plus year subgroups, with roughly 150, 30 and 60 TCR-sequenced participants respectively. What the research found in general, with its limitations: Conclusions about previously exposed vaccinees are limited because only six or seven AZD1222 recipients were SARS-CoV-2 seropositive at baseline. Vaccine-associated CD4 TCRs spanned the whole spike protein, with dominant responses in regions 160-218 and 743-854. Most participants were white British and females outnumbered males, and the authors suggested that clonal diversity may have been underestimated. Reportedly, close to half of the unique spike-specific TCRs recognized epitopes lying outside the regions that are mutated in the B.1.351 and B.1.1.7 variants. Spike-specific TCR breadth and depth rose significantly after two AZD1222 doses compared with day 0 and with MenACWY recipients. No day 14 peak-response samples were available, so repertoires were characterized only after the peak T cell response. In the small 56-69-year group, the increase in depth fell short of significance, most likely because of low power.

The CDR3 regions of human TCRbeta chains were analyzed by immunosequencing. The authors processed their data as follows. TCRs in the repertoires were matched against a reference library of SARS-CoV-2-specific TCRs that had been generated with the MIRA antigen-specificity platform. Breadth meant the fraction of unique TCRs that were SARS-CoV-2-associated, whereas depth meant the fraction of total T cells that were SARS-CoV-2-associated. Using the MIRA data, each spike-specific TCR was assigned both to the spike region to which the TCR was reactive and to a CD4 or CD8 class. Log10-transformed breadth and depth values were compared by one-way ANOVA with Sidak's multiple comparisons tests. TCRdb's version of the immuneACCESS table is confined to in-frame rearrangements and falls short of the full clone set. An unresolved V gene accounts for under half of the shortfall where checked; the remainder is of unknown origin. The V and J calls and clone size are taken from that table; D and trimming were inferred from the DNA. This sample gives over 100,000 clones in total; around 90% of them show up just once. In total, the top ten clones hold approximately 5% of the sample.

The time point tag for this specimen amounts to: baseline before first vaccination. The vaccinee samples were drawn from two UK trials, COV001 and COV002, one of which was a single-blind randomized controlled phase 2/3 trial testing AZD1222 (ChAdOx1 nCoV-19) in healthy adults. Trial participant PBMC samples were collected at day 0 and day 28 after the second dose for TCRbeta chain sequencing. A word on this clone: What antigen it recognizes has not been identified. Base qualities are missing; no much larger clone stands one base away.

Here the sequenced sample was peripheral blood, taken on day 0 of AZD1222 vaccination. The clonotype was recovered from an adult in good health.

The nucleotide sequence reads TGTGCCAGCAGTTACGAGGCCAGTTCCTACGAGCAGTACTTC. It translates to CASSYEASSYEQYF. The chain links TRBV6-2 or TRBV6-3 with TRBJ2-7, with no reliable assignment of the D segment. CDR1 and CDR2 were assigned from the germline V gene as MNHEY and SVGEGT. The CDR3 holds 14 amino acids from the cysteine to the phenylalanine. Only the CDR3 portion is preserved as DNA: 42 bases, with reading frame beginning at the first base. V is cut by 2 bases and J by 1 base, and the space between the germline ends is 9 bases.